Presented here are 6 T cell receptor beta chains from one specimen sequenced in a study of T cell responses to AZD1222 COVID-19 vaccine. Only in-frame clones appear in the TCRdb table, and some are missing; sequencing was by immunoSEQ multiplex PCR. The table lists roughly 180,000 clones, about 92% of them singletons. Material: peripheral blood, obtained 28 days after the second AZD1222 dose. Receptor source: an adult who received the AZD1222 COVID-19 vaccine.

This clone was detected only once. The CDR3 protein is CASSQDRRPGNSPLHF. CDR3 nucleotides: TGTGCCAGCAGCCAAGATCGGCGACCTGGTAATTCACCCCTCCACTTT. This chain links TRBV14 with TRBJ1-6, with D hard to call. CDR3 length equals 16 residues. CDR1 and CDR2 (germline): SGHDN, FVKESK. V lost 0 bases, J lost 6 bases, and 12 bases lay in between. The entire variable domain, with the rest obtained from reference TRBV14 and TRBJ1-6, is as follows: EAGVTQFPSHSVIEKGQTVTLRCDPISGHDNLYWYRRVMGKEIKFLLHFVKESKQDESGMPNNRFLAERTGGTYSTLKVQPAELEDSGVYFCASSQDRRPGNSPLHFGNGTRLTVT.

V usage is TRBV9 and J usage is TRBJ2-1; perhaps D is TRBD1 or TRBD2 (5 bases each). Trimming left V 4 bases short and J 4 bases short, with 18 bases between. The germline gives CDR1 SGDLS, CDR2 YYNGEE. This CDR3 region has 16 residues. The CDR3 DNA reads as TGTGCCAGCAGCACACCCGGGGCTAGGGGATACAATGAGCAGTTCTTC. Its protein is CASSTPGARGYNEQFF.

This clone was counted a few times. V gene TRBV6-4 combines with J gene TRBJ1-5, with unresolved D. The CDR3 consists of 13 residues. Trimming removed 6 bases at V and 5 bases at J, with 11 bases between. Germline loops: CDR1 MRHNA, CDR2 SNTAGT. The CDR3 loop reads CASRIPTYQPQHF. In nucleotides, the CDR3 is TGTGCCAGCAGAATTCCGACTTATCAGCCCCAGCATTTT.

This chain connects TRBV7-9 to TRBJ2-1; 9 bases fit TRBD1. CDR3 length equals 15 residues. With 5 bases clipped from V and 4 bases from J, the junction kept 6 bases outside the gene matches. In germline, CDR1 is SEHNR, CDR2 FQNEAQ (reference sequence). CDR3 sequence reads: CASSPVGQGYNEQFF. CDR3 sequence (DNA): TGTGCCAGCAGCCCAGTGGGACAGGGTTACAATGAGCAGTTCTTC. Looking up the rest from reference TRBV7-9 and TRBJ2-1 gives the full variable domain: DTGVSQNPRHKITKRGQNVTFRCDPISEHNRLYWYRQTLGQGPEFLTYFQNEAQLEKSRLLSDRFSAERPKGSFSTLEIQRTEQGDSAMYLCASSPVGQGYNEQFFGPGTRLTVL.

This rearrangement joins TRBV4-3 to TRBJ2-1; D is undetermined. The V end was cut by 0 bases, the J end by 5 bases, with 11 bases between. This CDR3 spans 15 amino acids. The V gene's germline CDR1 is LGHNA and CDR2 YSLEER. The CDR3 sequence is CASSQEWGTHNEQFF. DNA for the CDR3: TGCGCCAGCAGCCAAGAATGGGGTACTCACAATGAGCAGTTCTTC.

The chain is built from TRBV14 and TRBJ1-6; D possibly corresponds to TRBD1 (5 bases). Germline V gene data show CDR1 as SGHDN and CDR2 as FVKESK. The CDR3 contains 16 residues. The V gene lost 5 bases and the J gene lost 7 bases, with 18 bases spanning the gap. The CDR3 protein is CASSSGTWGLNSPLHF. The CDR3 DNA reads as TGTGCCAGCAGCTCCGGGACCTGGGGTTTGAATTCACCCCTCCACTTT.